These T cell receptor beta chains were read from a single sample in a study of shared clonotypes between healthy human individuals. The assay was immunoSEQ multiplex PCR, and TCRdb's table has in-frame clones only and misses some. The sample comprises about 1 million clones, about 74% of which are singletons, and over 1.3% rests with the top ten. The source material was memory CD4+ T cells sorted from blood. Source of these receptors: a man in his late teens or twenties in good health. The CDR3 runs from the conserved cysteine through the conserved F or W. D genes are given only for firm matches.

D	length	V	J	CDR3
NA	14	TRBV2	TRBJ2-3	CASRQDLNTDTQYF
NA	15	TRBV2	TRBJ1-6	CASRASSSYNSPLHF
NA	15	TRBV7-2	TRBJ2-7	CASSSGGQPIYEQYF
TRBD2	14	TRBV7-2	TRBJ2-1	CASSRNGLANEQFF
TRBD1	14	TRBV10-2	TRBJ1-6	CASRADRVSSPLHF
NA	16	TRBV5-1	TRBJ2-1	CASSLTSQGSYNEQFF
NA	12	TRBV7-3	TRBJ2-2	CASSDLAGELFF
TRBD2	14	TRBV2	TRBJ2-7	CASSAVAGWVQWYF
TRBD1	14	TRBV7-7	TRBJ2-5	CASSQSEGAKTQYF
TRBD2	16	TRBV18	TRBJ2-1	CASSPLGAGEGDEQFF
NA	13	TRBV4-1	TRBJ2-7	CASSQDLWLEQYF
NA	11	TRBV2	TRBJ1-1	CASSERTEAFF
NA	15	TRBV5-4	TRBJ1-3	CASSGGAGVGNTIYF
NA	15	TRBV28	TRBJ2-2	CASSLWRVRGGELFF
TRBD1	15	TRBV7-2	TRBJ2-2	CASSALTGVDGELFF
NA	14	TRBV6-5	TRBJ1-1	CASSYSRQPRAAFF
NA	13	TRBV14	TRBJ2-5	CASSRGYRETQYF
TRBD2	17	TRBV7-2	TRBJ2-5	CASSRYIAGGPEETQYF
NA	15	TRBV19	TRBJ1-1	CASSIVLGPNTEAFF
NA	17	TRBV11-2	TRBJ1-1	CASSPRTLKSMNTEAFF
NA	14	TRBV5-1	TRBJ1-3	CASSLAGQPNTIYF
TRBD2	15	TRBV5-1	TRBJ2-7	CASSGLAGGGNEQYF
NA	13	TRBV28	TRBJ2-5	CASSPDSQETQYF
NA	14	TRBV19	TRBJ2-5	CASSPTPSGETQYF
NA	18	TRBV5-6	TRBJ2-5	CASSIGHRGALLLETQYF
TRBD1	14	TRBV4-1	TRBJ1-2	CASSRGQGDYGYTF
TRBD1	14	TRBV2	TRBJ1-2	CASRGDRGIYGYTF
NA	18	TRBV28	TRBJ1-4	CASSLPPGRKREAEKLFF
NA	14	TRBV10-3	TRBJ1-1	CAAIGRAGDTEAFF
NA	15	TRBV6-5	TRBJ1-3	CASSYKGLSGNTIYF
TRBD1	14	TRBV14	TRBJ1-6	CASSRTGNNSPLHF
NA	14	TRBV30	TRBJ1-5	CAWSGGDSNQPQHF
NA	14	TRBV30	TRBJ1-2	CAWSVNSSPYGYTF